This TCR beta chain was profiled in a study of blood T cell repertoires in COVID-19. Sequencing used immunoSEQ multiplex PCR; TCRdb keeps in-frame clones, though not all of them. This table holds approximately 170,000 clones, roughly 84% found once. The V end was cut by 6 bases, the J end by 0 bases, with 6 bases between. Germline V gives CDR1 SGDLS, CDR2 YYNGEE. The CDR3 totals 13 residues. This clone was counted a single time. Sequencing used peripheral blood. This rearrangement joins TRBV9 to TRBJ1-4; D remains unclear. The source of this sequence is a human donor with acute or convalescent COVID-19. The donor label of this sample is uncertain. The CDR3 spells CASTSPTNEKLFF. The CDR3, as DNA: TGTGCCAGCACTTCCCCAACTAATGAAAAACTGTTTTTT.